Sequencing of this TCR beta chain was carried out in a study of tumor-infiltrating lymphocytes in localized non-small cell lung cancer. Study-level background: Resected tumor was paired with non-adjacent uninvolved lung from the same patient.

Trimming at V came to 4 bases and at J to 6 bases, leaving 10 bases not matched to a gene. This CDR3 comprises 15 residues. Looked up from germline, CDR1 is LNHDA and CDR2 is SQIVND (reference sequence). This clone was observed once. This table comes from immunoSEQ multiplex PCR, and its TCRdb copy is limited to in-frame clones, with some not included. Found here are around 5,400 clones, 81% of them singletons; the top ten hold 9.5% to 10%. Sample: lung tumor tissue. The TCR comes from a human donor with non-small cell lung cancer. This chain uses TRBV19 with TRBJ2-7; 9 nucleotides align to TRBD1. The CDR3 spells CASSRNRGLSAEQYF. The CDR3 nucleotides are TGTGCCAGTAGTAGGAACAGGGGGCTATCTGCCGAGCAGTACTTC.